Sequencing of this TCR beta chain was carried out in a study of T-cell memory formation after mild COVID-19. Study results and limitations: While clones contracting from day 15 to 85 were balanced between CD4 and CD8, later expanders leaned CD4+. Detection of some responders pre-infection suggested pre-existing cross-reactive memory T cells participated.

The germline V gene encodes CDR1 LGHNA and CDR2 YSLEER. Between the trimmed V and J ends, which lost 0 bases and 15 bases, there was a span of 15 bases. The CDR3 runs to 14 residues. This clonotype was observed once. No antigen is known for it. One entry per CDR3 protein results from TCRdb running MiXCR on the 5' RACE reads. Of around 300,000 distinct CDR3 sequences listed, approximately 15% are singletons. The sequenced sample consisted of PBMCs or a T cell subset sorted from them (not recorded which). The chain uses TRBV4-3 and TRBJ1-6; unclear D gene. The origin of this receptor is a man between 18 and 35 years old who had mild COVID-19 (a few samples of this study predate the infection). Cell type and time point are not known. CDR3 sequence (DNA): TGCGCCAGCAGCCAAGATAAAGGACCATGGGACCTCCACTTT. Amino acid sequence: CASSQDKGPWDLHF.